The entry below describes one T cell receptor (beta chain). Its binding antigen is unknown. It has no much larger one-base neighbor in the sample; base qualities were not kept. The data originate from a study of blood T cells in healthy people across ages (dated by TCRdb to between 2015 and 2017). As for the study more broadly: In model experiments, template switching captured about one uniquely barcoded TCR beta cDNA molecule for every two T cells. Using deep sequencing normalized with unique cDNA molecular identifiers, the study measured how TCR beta repertoire diversity changes with age. The donors were divided into four age groups: young (average around 15 years), middle-aged (about 39), aged (under 70) and long-lived (around 87). Donors of different ages were randomly distributed across sequencing lanes to avoid experimental bias. The study analyzed two additional independent replicas of 1 million unique cDNA reads from the same blood draw for two donors, one aged 18 to 30 and one aged 80 or older.

The receptor library was made with 5' RACE. Instrument on record: Illumina HiSeq 2500. A second PCR of about 6 to 12 cycles was performed with a sample-barcoded 5' primer and a J-beta primer mix. A unique molecular identifier was introduced onto each TCR beta cDNA molecule by a template-switch 5' adaptor carrying 12 random nucleotides. Each sample yielded at least 2.5 million CDR3-containing paired-end reads. First-strand cDNA synthesis was performed from all RNA using the Mint cDNA synthesis kit, with priming by a TRBC-specific oligonucleotide. After uracil-DNA glycosylase treatment, a first 18-cycle PCR used universal primers M1SS and BC2_uni_R on all cDNA. The study's own analysis went as follows. Each sample was normalized by randomly selecting 1 million high-quality reads, each carrying a distinct molecular identifier. Reads sharing molecular identifiers were discarded rather than binned into consensus sequences. MiTCR, run with a Q25 quality threshold and the strictest error-elimination algorithm, handled CDR3 identification, clonotype clustering and error correction. Lower-bound total TCR beta diversity was estimated with a nonparametric unseen species model using Euler transformation. The public reads were run again by TCRdb, first through fastp at Q25 and then through MiXCR, and only productive beta chains were kept. Every entry covers one CDR3 protein and lists the most common genes and DNA from its rows. The V and J calls follow TCRdb's processing rather than the paper's. Across this sample there are around 900,000 distinct CDR3 sequences, with roughly 51% seen only once. Of the sample, over 20% falls within the top ten clones.

Inclusive of the bounding cysteine and phenylalanine, the CDR3 is 14 residues long. Only CDR3 DNA remains: 42 bases, in frame from the first base. V gives up 7 bases and J gives up 5 bases, and the segment between their germline ends measures 18 bases. The germline V gene sets CDR1 to SQVTM and CDR2 to ANQGSEA. General conclusions and limits of the study: Because profiling used bulk unsorted PBMCs, naive and antigen-experienced compartments could not be compared conclusively. Compared with the aged group, the long-lived group had more naive CD4+ T cells, fewer expanded clones and increased TCR diversity, a pattern suggesting age selection. There was a strong correlation between observed TCR beta diversity and the percentage of naive T cells measured by flow cytometry. Estimates of total diversity from one million sequenced T cells were regarded as lower bounds and underestimates. Observed TCR beta diversity per million T cells fell roughly linearly with age, and a significant reduction was already apparent by age around 40. The CMV infection status of donors was not known, potentially confounding age-related changes in expanded clonotypes.

Systemically healthy Caucasian individuals from Russia, some 36 in total and aged about 6 to 95 years, were included as donors. Roughly 10 milliliters of peripheral blood were drawn from each donor into EDTA-treated Vacutainer tubes. Ficoll-Paque density-gradient centrifugation was used to isolate PBMCs, with at least 7 million obtained per sample. Trizol reagent was used to extract total RNA from PBMCs, with at least 6 micrograms per sample. For every donor, an aliquot of PBMCs went through flow cytometry to measure the percentages of naive CD45RAhigh/CD27high T cells. The V and J segments used are TRBV29-1 and TRBJ2-1; the D gene is perhaps TRBD2, on 5 matching bases. This TCR came from an older woman in good health. Sequenced: blood. The DNA is as follows: TGCAGCGCCGCCCGAGCGGCAGAGGACAATGAGCAGTTCTTC. The translation is CSAARAAEDNEQFF.